The entry below gives a single T cell receptor (beta chain) sequence along with its context. These data come from a study of blood T cell repertoires in COVID-19. In the authors' workflow: Amplification from reference gene primers served as the basis for estimated nucleated cell counts. The method was immunoSEQ multiplex PCR; TCRdb's version includes in-frame clones alone and lacks a portion of them. The V and J calls and clone size are taken from that table; D and trimming were inferred from the DNA. The sample has more than 350,000 clones, roughly nine tenths seen once. The CDR3 has 13 residues. V lost 3 bases to trimming and J lost 6 bases, with 9 bases between them. Among Cohort 3 donors, those recovered had two negative PCRs, clearance, or symptom resolution.

The sequencing sample was made of PBMCs or T cells enriched from blood (not recorded which). The receptor comes from a man aged 18 to 35 who had recovered from COVID-19. The gene calls are TRBV12-3 or TRBV12-4 and TRBJ2-1; D not resolved. The CDR3 here is CASSFRHVNEQFF. The CDR3 nucleotides read TGTGCCAGCAGTTTCCGACACGTCAATGAGCAGTTCTTC.